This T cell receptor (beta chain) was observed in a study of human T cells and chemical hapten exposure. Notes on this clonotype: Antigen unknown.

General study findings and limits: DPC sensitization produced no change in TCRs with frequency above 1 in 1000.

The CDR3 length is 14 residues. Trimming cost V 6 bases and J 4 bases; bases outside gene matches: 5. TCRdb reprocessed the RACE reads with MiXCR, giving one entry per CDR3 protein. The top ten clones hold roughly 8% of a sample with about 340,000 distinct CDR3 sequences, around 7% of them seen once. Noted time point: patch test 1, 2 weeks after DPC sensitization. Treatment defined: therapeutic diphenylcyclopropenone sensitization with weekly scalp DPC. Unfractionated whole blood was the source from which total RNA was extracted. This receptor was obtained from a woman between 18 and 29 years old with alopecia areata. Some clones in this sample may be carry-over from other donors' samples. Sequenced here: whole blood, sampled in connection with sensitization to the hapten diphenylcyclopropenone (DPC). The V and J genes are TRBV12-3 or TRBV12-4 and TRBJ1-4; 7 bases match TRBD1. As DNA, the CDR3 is TGTGCCAGCAGGCAGGGGGGACTTAATGAAAAACTGTTTTTT. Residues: CASRQGGLNEKLFF.